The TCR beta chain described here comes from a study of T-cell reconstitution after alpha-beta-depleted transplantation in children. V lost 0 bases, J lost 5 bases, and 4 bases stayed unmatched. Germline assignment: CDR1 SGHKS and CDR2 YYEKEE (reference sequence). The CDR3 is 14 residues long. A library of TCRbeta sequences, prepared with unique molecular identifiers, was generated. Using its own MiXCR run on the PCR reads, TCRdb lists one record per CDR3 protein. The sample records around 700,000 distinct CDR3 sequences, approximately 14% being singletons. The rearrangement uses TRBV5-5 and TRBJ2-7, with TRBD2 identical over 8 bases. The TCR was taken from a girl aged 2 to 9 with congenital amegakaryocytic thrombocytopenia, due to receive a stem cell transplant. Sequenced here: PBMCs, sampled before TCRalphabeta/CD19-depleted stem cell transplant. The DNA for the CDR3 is TGTGCCAGCAGCTTGGATCCAGCGGGAGACGAGCAGTACTTC. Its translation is CASSLDPAGDEQYF.